The 9 T cell receptor beta chains in this list originate from one sample, sequenced in a study of PD-1 blockade in mismatch repair-deficient tumors. Measured with immunoSEQ multiplex PCR; TCRdb has only the in-frame clones, and not every one. The data hold approximately 100,000 clones, with over 75% observed a single time. The material sequenced was peripheral blood, taken 36 weeks after starting pembrolizumab. All receptors come from an adult with mismatch repair-deficient cancer.

Many counts were recorded for this clone. J is TRBJ1-1 and V is TRBV2; the D is unclear. The length of the CDR3 is 13 residues. Looked up from germline, CDR1 is SNHLY and CDR2 is FYNNEI. V was shortened by 2 bases and J by 1 base, with 5 bases between the two germline ends. CDR3 region: CASSELPNTEAFF. CDR3 bases: TGTGCCAGCAGTGAACTCCCGAACACTGAAGCTTTCTTT.

This clone was found once. This chain links TRBV6-1 with TRBJ1-5; the match to TRBD1 covers 7 bases. This CDR3 comprises 14 residues. V shed 7 bases and J 6 bases; nucleotides not matched to a gene: 9. The germline CDR1 and CDR2 sequences are MNHNS and SASEGT. The CDR3, as DNA: TGTGCCAGCAACTTAGGGACAGATCGTCAGCCCCAGCATTTT. This translates into CASNLGTDRQPQHF.

The chain recombines TRBV6-5 with TRBJ2-5; D call uncertain. The CDR3 length is 14 residues. V was shortened by 6 bases and J by 2 bases, with 13 bases between the two germline ends. In germline, CDR1 is MNHEY, CDR2 SVGAGI. In DNA form, the CDR3 reads TGTGCCAGCAGCTCGTGGCTGACACAAGAGACCCAGTACTTC. This gives the protein CASSSWLTQETQYF.

The chain is built from TRBV13 and TRBJ2-1; 16 nucleotides line up with TRBD2. CDR1 PRHDT and CDR2 FYEKMQ come from the germline V gene (reference sequence). The CDR3 runs 21 residues. Trimming cost V 5 bases and J 7 bases; bases outside gene matches: 20. In DNA, the CDR3 is TGTGCCAGCAGCCCACAGGGACCGGGACTAGCGGGAGGGCCGTACCAAAATGAGCAGTTCTTC. This gives the protein CASSPQGPGLAGGPYQNEQFF.

The V call is TRBV18, the J call TRBJ2-4; D remains ambiguous. CDR3 length: 13 amino acids. The V gene's germline CDR1 is KGHSH and CDR2 LQKENI. Trimming removed 3 bases from V and 5 bases from J, with 8 bases in between. The CDR3 is CASSPAEENIQYF. In nucleotides, the CDR3 is TGTGCCAGCTCACCGGCAGAGGAAAACATTCAGTACTTC.

This clone was found a few times. The chain recombines TRBV10-3 with TRBJ2-7, with a weak D call TRBD2 (6 bases). V lost 3 bases and J lost 7, with 19 bases in between. The germline V gene encodes CDR1 ENHRY and CDR2 SYGVKD. The CDR3 runs 15 residues. The CDR3 loop is CAISESRMEGGEQYF. CDR3 bases: TGTGCCATCAGTGAAAGCAGGATGGAGGGCGGGGAGCAGTACTTC.

This clone has just a few counts. The CDR3: CASSPPGDEQFF. CDR3 coding DNA: TGTGCCAGCTCACCACCAGGGGATGAGCAGTTCTTC. V gene TRBV18 combines with J gene TRBJ2-1; TRBD1 might be the D (5 bases). V was trimmed by 0 bases and J by 8 bases, leaving 5 bases between them. There are 12 residues in the CDR3. The germline V gene encodes CDR1 KGHSH and CDR2 LQKENI.

This clone was counted once. The chain employs TRBV13 and TRBJ2-1; weak D call: TRBD2 (5 bases). Germline-derived CDR1 and CDR2 are PRHDT and FYEKMQ (reference sequence). The CDR3 is 16 residues long. Trimming pared 5 bases from V and 1 base from J, leaving 15 bases between. The chain's CDR3 is CASSERTSRSYNEQFF. Written as DNA, the CDR3 is TGTGCCAGCAGCGAGCGGACCAGCCGATCCTACAATGAGCAGTTCTTC.

The chain recombines TRBV15 with TRBJ2-5; tentatively, D is TRBD1 (6 bases). This CDR3 is built from 15 residues. Deletions cut 0 bases from V and 3 bases from J, with 11 bases between. From germline, CDR1 is LNHNV and CDR2 YYDKDF (reference sequence). Here the CDR3 reads CATSRDMGAEETQYF. DNA of the CDR3: TGTGCCACCAGCAGAGATATGGGGGCCGAAGAGACCCAGTACTTC.